This T cell receptor (beta chain) was recorded in a study of cytomegalovirus exposure and HLA in healthy donors. 13 Jbeta primers and 60 Vbeta primers were used for the PCR. The table came from immunoSEQ multiplex PCR; TCRdb's copy has only in-frame clones and leaves some out. The data contain about 150,000 clones, approximately 80% of them seen just once; the ten biggest clones take up around 2.2%. V gave up 6 bases and J gave up 0 bases, with 5 bases separating them. In germline, CDR1 is MDHEN, CDR2 SYDVKM. This CDR3 spans 12 amino acids. On this clone: Other DNA sequences in this specimen translate into the identical CDR3.

The clonotype was recovered from a young man in good health and CMV-seronegative. The V and J genes are TRBV28 and TRBJ1-1; D is unresolved. Sequenced: PBMCs. The CDR3 reads CASRQMNTEAFF. CDR3 bases: TGTGCCAGCAGACAGATGAACACTGAAGCTTTCTTT.